Listed below are T cell receptor beta chains from one sample, sequenced in a study of cytomegalovirus exposure and HLA in healthy donors. The protocol was immunoSEQ multiplex PCR, while the TCRdb copy is restricted to in-frame clones and leaves out a portion. The profile shows around 150,000 clones, approximately 84% of them singletons. The sequencing sample was made of PBMCs. The receptors come from a man aged 25 to 40 in good health and CMV-seropositive. Both conserved end residues are part of each CDR3. A D gene is named only where the DNA matches it firmly. The size entry is marked missing in some rows and otherwise reads once, few, many or a size class.

clone size: -
V gene: TRBV18
J gene: TRBJ2-3
D gene: -
CDR3 protein: CASSPYGAATDTQYF
CDR3 DNA: TGTGCCAGCTCGCCCTATGGGGCCGCGACAGATACGCAGTATTTT

clone size: -
V gene: TRBV7-7
J gene: TRBJ1-1
D gene: -
CDR3 protein: CASSLTPYTEAFF
CDR3 DNA: TGTGCCAGCAGCTTAACACCATACACTGAAGCTTTCTTT

clone size: -
V gene: TRBV11-2
J gene: TRBJ1-3
D gene: -
CDR3 protein: CASSPTGLGNTIYF
CDR3 DNA: TGTGCCAGCAGCCCCACAGGGCTAGGAAACACCATATATTTT

clone size: -
V gene: TRBV7-2
J gene: TRBJ2-2
D gene: -
CDR3 protein: CASSAPAGRTGELFF
CDR3 DNA: TGTGCCAGCAGCGCACCTGCCGGGAGAACCGGGGAGCTGTTTTTT

clone size: -
V gene: TRBV5-8
J gene: TRBJ1-2
D gene: TRBD1
CDR3 protein: CASSLRGAYGYTF
CDR3 DNA: TGTGCCAGCAGCCTCAGGGGGGCCTATGGCTACACCTTC

clone size: -
V gene: TRBV16
J gene: TRBJ1-1
D gene: -
CDR3 protein: CASSQRAFGGRTEAFF
CDR3 DNA: TGTGCCAGCAGCCAACGGGCCTTCGGGGGAAGGACTGAAGCTTTCTTT

clone size: -
V gene: TRBV20-1
J gene: TRBJ2-7
D gene: -
CDR3 protein: CSATNYEQYF
CDR3 DNA: TGCAGTGCCACTAACTACGAGCAGTACTTC

clone size: -
V gene: TRBV4-1
J gene: TRBJ2-7
D gene: TRBD1
CDR3 protein: CASSQKYRGPYEQYF
CDR3 DNA: TGCGCCAGCAGCCAAAAATACAGGGGACCCTACGAGCAGTACTTC

clone size: -
V gene: TRBV5-1
J gene: TRBJ2-3
D gene: -
CDR3 protein: CASSLGDTSTDTQYF
CDR3 DNA: TGCGCCAGCAGCTTGGGTGACACTAGCACAGATACGCAGTATTTT

clone size: -
V gene: TRBV2
J gene: TRBJ1-5
D gene: -
CDR3 protein: CASSEARLPSNQPQHF
CDR3 DNA: TGTGCCAGCAGTGAAGCCAGACTTCCTAGCAATCAGCCCCAGCATTTT

clone size: -
V gene: TRBV5-6
J gene: TRBJ1-2
D gene: TRBD1
CDR3 protein: CASSLDQGATNYGYTF
CDR3 DNA: TGTGCCAGCAGCTTGGATCAGGGGGCCACTAACTATGGCTACACCTTC

clone size: -
V gene: TRBV29-1
J gene: TRBJ2-5
D gene: -
CDR3 protein: CSVSWSSSFPYF
CDR3 DNA: TGCAGCGTTTCTTGGAGCTCCAGTTTTCCGTACTTC

clone size: -
V gene: TRBV29-1
J gene: TRBJ1-1
D gene: TRBD1
CDR3 protein: CSAQTGTGTEAFF
CDR3 DNA: TGCAGCGCGCAGACCGGGACAGGGACTGAAGCTTTCTTT

clone size: few
V gene: TRBV6-5
J gene: TRBJ1-1
D gene: -
CDR3 protein: CASSYSQGITEAFF
CDR3 DNA: TGTGCCAGCAGTTACTCGCAGGGGATCACTGAAGCTTTCTTT

clone size: -
V gene: TRBV2
J gene: TRBJ1-5
D gene: -
CDR3 protein: CASSEGSGNQPQHF
CDR3 DNA: TGTGCCAGCAGTGAAGGGAGCGGCAATCAGCCCCAGCATTTT

clone size: -
V gene: TRBV5-1
J gene: TRBJ2-2
D gene: TRBD1
CDR3 protein: CASSLEGTGVTGELFF
CDR3 DNA: TGCGCCAGCAGCTTGGAAGGGACAGGGGTCACCGGGGAGCTGTTTTTT

clone size: -
V gene: TRBV4-2
J gene: TRBJ2-1
D gene: TRBD2
CDR3 protein: CASSQDRGLAYNEQFF
CDR3 DNA: TGTGCCAGCAGCCAAGATAGGGGACTAGCTTACAATGAGCAGTTCTTC

clone size: many
V gene: TRBV6-6
J gene: TRBJ2-3
D gene: TRBD2
CDR3 protein: CASQASGGLPDTQYF
CDR3 DNA: TGTGCCAGCCAAGCTAGCGGGGGGTTGCCCGATACGCAGTATTTT

clone size: -
V gene: TRBV6-5
J gene: TRBJ2-1
D gene: TRBD2
CDR3 protein: CASSYSMASGNHEQFF
CDR3 DNA: TGTGCCAGCAGTTACTCGATGGCTAGCGGGAATCATGAGCAGTTCTTC

clone size: -
V gene: TRBV4-1
J gene: TRBJ1-4
D gene: -
CDR3 protein: CASSQEYITSGTNEKLFF
CDR3 DNA: TGCGCCAGCAGCCAAGAGTACATCACCTCGGGGACTAATGAAAAACTGTTTTTT

clone size: -
V gene: TRBV27
J gene: TRBJ1-1
D gene: TRBD1
CDR3 protein: CASSPWTGVGNTEAFF
CDR3 DNA: TGTGCCAGCAGTCCCTGGACAGGGGTGGGGAACACTGAAGCTTTCTTT

clone size: -
V gene: TRBV9
J gene: TRBJ2-1
D gene: TRBD2
CDR3 protein: CASSVAGLADPYNEQFF
CDR3 DNA: TGTGCCAGCAGCGTAGCGGGACTAGCGGATCCCTACAATGAGCAGTTCTTC

clone size: -
V gene: TRBV5-4
J gene: TRBJ2-2
D gene: -
CDR3 protein: CASRPREAGELFF
CDR3 DNA: TGTGCCAGCAGGCCGAGGGAAGCCGGGGAGCTGTTTTTT

clone size: -
V gene: TRBV2
J gene: TRBJ2-3
D gene: -
CDR3 protein: CASGREGTDTQYF
CDR3 DNA: TGTGCCAGCGGTAGAGAGGGCACAGATACGCAGTATTTT

clone size: -
V gene: TRBV18
J gene: TRBJ1-1
D gene: TRBD1
CDR3 protein: CASSPTGGKTEAFF
CDR3 DNA: TGTGCCAGCTCACCGACAGGGGGCAAGACTGAAGCTTTCTTT

clone size: -
V gene: TRBV4-2
J gene: TRBJ2-3
D gene: TRBD2
CDR3 protein: CASSNRSPGGSSTDTQYF
CDR3 DNA: TGTGCCAGCAGCAATCGCTCCCCGGGGGGGTCTAGCACAGATACGCAGTATTTT

clone size: -
V gene: TRBV5-4
J gene: TRBJ1-3
D gene: TRBD1
CDR3 protein: CASSIWTGSSGNTIYF
CDR3 DNA: TGTGCCAGCAGCATCTGGACAGGGAGCTCTGGAAACACCATATATTTT

clone size: -
V gene: TRBV25-1
J gene: TRBJ2-7
D gene: TRBD1
CDR3 protein: CASSRGRGEQYF
CDR3 DNA: TGTGCCAGCAGCAGGGGGCGGGGCGAGCAGTACTTC

clone size: -
V gene: TRBV18
J gene: TRBJ2-7
D gene: -
CDR3 protein: CASSPDSVSLWEQYF
CDR3 DNA: TGTGCCAGCTCACCAGACAGTGTCTCCCTATGGGAGCAGTACTTC

clone size: -
V gene: TRBV19
J gene: TRBJ1-6
D gene: -
CDR3 protein: CASSPTPGPPLHF
CDR3 DNA: TGTGCCAGTAGCCCAACCCCAGGGCCACCCCTCCACTTT

clone size: -
V gene: TRBV4-2
J gene: TRBJ1-1
D gene: -
CDR3 protein: CASSHTSRGVPEAFF
CDR3 DNA: TGTGCCAGCAGCCACACCAGCAGGGGAGTCCCTGAAGCTTTCTTT

clone size: -
V gene: TRBV2
J gene: TRBJ2-5
D gene: -
CDR3 protein: CASSLQGGQETQYF
CDR3 DNA: TGTGCCAGCAGTCTACAGGGTGGCCAAGAGACCCAGTACTTC

clone size: -
V gene: TRBV25-1
J gene: TRBJ2-4
D gene: TRBD1
CDR3 protein: CASSLGTERNIQYF
CDR3 DNA: TGTGCCAGCAGCCTCGGGACAGAGAGAAACATTCAGTACTTC

clone size: -
V gene: TRBV19
J gene: TRBJ1-1
D gene: TRBD1
CDR3 protein: CASSPDRGRKATEAFF
CDR3 DNA: TGTGCCAGTAGTCCGGACAGGGGAAGGAAAGCCACTGAAGCTTTCTTT

clone size: -
V gene: TRBV18
J gene: TRBJ2-7
D gene: TRBD2
CDR3 protein: CASSPNQGLASSYEQYF
CDR3 DNA: TGTGCCAGCTCACCAAATCAGGGACTAGCCAGCTCCTACGAGCAGTACTTC

clone size: -
V gene: TRBV19
J gene: TRBJ1-2
D gene: TRBD1
CDR3 protein: CASSMGTGSGPAHGYTF
CDR3 DNA: TGTGCCAGTAGTATGGGGACAGGGAGCGGCCCTGCCCATGGCTACACCTTC

clone size: -
V gene: TRBV25-1
J gene: TRBJ2-2
D gene: TRBD1
CDR3 protein: CASSDDQTGTGYTGELFF
CDR3 DNA: TGTGCCAGCAGTGACGACCAAACCGGGACAGGGTACACCGGGGAGCTGTTTTTT

clone size: -
V gene: TRBV18
J gene: TRBJ1-5
D gene: TRBD1
CDR3 protein: CASSLPGGQDNQPQHF
CDR3 DNA: TGTGCCAGCTCCCTCCCTGGGGGACAGGACAATCAGCCCCAGCATTTT